This TCR beta chain was identified during a study of T cell responses to AZD1222 COVID-19 vaccine (dated by TCRdb to the early 2020s). Study-wide context: AZD1222 recipients with second doses at about 4 weeks or about 12 weeks were pooled, because spike-specific TCR depth and breadth did not differ between schedules. A total of approximately 250 trial participants underwent TCR sequencing, of whom some 200 had received two doses of AZD1222 and approximately 25 had received two doses of the MenACWY control vaccine. Trial participants were enrolled by age into subgroups of 18-55, 56-69 and 70-plus years, and around 150, 29 and 61 TCR-sequenced participants, respectively, were included in these subgroups. The paper's findings and limits, for the study overall: Conclusions about previously exposed vaccinees were limited because only a handful of AZD1222 recipients were SARS-CoV-2 seropositive at baseline. The 56-69-year group was small, and its depth increase did not reach significance, likely because of low power. Because no day 14 peak-response samples were available, the repertoires could be characterized only after the peak T cell response. CD4 TCRs associated with the vaccine covered the entire spike protein, and the dominant responses were in regions 160-218 and 743-854. Participants were mostly white British, with more females than males. The authors suggested clonal diversity may have been underestimated. Nearly half of unique spike-specific TCRs reportedly recognized epitopes outside regions mutated in the B.1.351 and B.1.1.7 variants. Spike-specific TCR breadth and depth rose significantly after two AZD1222 doses compared with day 0 and with MenACWY recipients.

The intended sense of this specimen's time point label: baseline before first vaccination. Vaccinee samples came from UK trials COV001 and COV002, including a single-blind randomized controlled phase 2/3 trial of AZD1222 (ChAdOx1 nCoV-19) in healthy adults. For TCRbeta chain sequencing, PBMC samples from trial participants were taken at day 0 and at day 28 after the second dose. The CDR3 regions of human TCRbeta chains were analyzed by immunosequencing. On the study's bioinformatics: Repertoire TCRs were checked for matches against a reference library of SARS-CoV-2-specific TCRs that had been generated using the MIRA antigen-specificity platform. Breadth was defined as the fraction of unique TCRs that were SARS-CoV-2-associated, and depth was defined as the fraction of total T cells that were SARS-CoV-2-associated. Using the MIRA data, every spike-specific TCR was mapped to the spike region that the TCR reacted to and assigned to either a CD4 or a CD8 class. Log10-transformed breadth and depth values were compared by one-way ANOVA with Sidak's multiple comparisons tests. Sourced from immuneACCESS, this table was stored by TCRdb with only in-frame sequences that have V and J called. A share of the clones is absent; for the studies checked, an unresolved V gene accounts for under half, and the remainder has no known explanation. The V and J calls and clone size were taken over from that table, and D and trimming were inferred from the DNA. This sample lists about 130,000 clones; under 95% were detected once. The ten top clones hold about 8.6% of the sample.

Trimming at the junction amounts to 5 bases on V and 8 bases on J, and the germline ends lie 19 bases apart. For CDR1 and CDR2, the germline V gene lists SGHVS and FQNEAQ. The CDR3 runs 15 residues from the cysteine to the phenylalanine. The CDR3 DNA has 45 bases and is translated from base 1. Regarding this clone: Its target antigen remains unknown. Base qualities are missing; no much larger clone stands one base away.

This chain is built from TRBV7-8 and TRBJ2-1; D gene: possibly TRBD1, on 6 matching bases. The input for sequencing was peripheral blood, taken on day 0 of AZD1222 vaccination. This clonotype was sampled from an adult in good health. Here the CDR3 is given as CASSPSRDKGDEQFF. The nucleotide sequence reads TGTGCCAGCAGCCCCAGCCGGGACAAGGGTGATGAGCAGTTCTTC.